The 27 T cell receptor beta chains reported below all come from one sample, sequenced in a study of vaccination effects on CD4 cells after COVID-19 (dated by TCRdb to 2022 to 2024). The library was produced with the immunoSEQ multiplex PCR assay. TCRdb provides this immuneACCESS table in a form limited to in-frame rearrangements. Some clones are lacking; in checked studies, under half of them reflect an unresolved V gene, and why the rest are absent is not known. The sample data list 45,000 to 60,000 clones, and around 70% of these were observed just once. The ten most abundant clones make up about 7% of the sample. No antigen is known for these receptors. After roughly 11 days of culture, CD4+ T cells were isolated with the EasySep CD4+ T cell isolation kit. Each participant received two doses of an mRNA SARS-CoV-2 vaccine, either BNT162b2 or mRNA-1273. The sequencing here drew on CD4+ T cells from PBMCs cultured without peptide, taken after COVID-19 vaccination. These receptors all stem from a human donor who received a COVID-19 vaccine.

The chain is built from TRBV23-1 and TRBJ2-7; 11 bases align to TRBD1. TRBV23-1 is flagged as an ORF with uncertain function. This CDR3 comprises 17 residues. The junction had 11 bases not matched to a gene; V was cut back by 4 bases and J by 3 bases. DNA for the CDR3: TGCGCCAGCAGTCCGAAGGCCGGGACAGGGGGGATCTACGAGCAGTACTTC. Translation: CASSPKAGTGGIYEQYF.

This chain links TRBV2 with TRBJ2-5, with D uncertain. CDR1 and CDR2 (germline): SNHLY, FYNNEI. This CDR3 has 17 amino acids. V was cut by 1 base and J by 3 bases, with 18 bases left in between. The CDR3 spells CASSEVSGIGGEETQYF. CDR3 DNA: TGTGCCAGCAGTGAAGTGAGTGGAATCGGTGGGGAAGAGACCCAGTACTTC. Looking up the rest from reference TRBV2 and TRBJ2-5 gives the full variable domain: EPEVTQTPSHQVTQMGQEVILRCVPISNHLYFYWYRQILGQKVEFLVSFYNNEISEKSEIFDDQFSVERPDGSNFTLKIRSTKLEDSAMYFCASSEVSGIGGEETQYFGPGTRLLVL.

This chain uses TRBV6-5 with TRBJ1-6; D perhaps matches TRBD1 (6 bases). This CDR3 contains 16 residues. Germline V gives CDR1 MNHEY, CDR2 SVGAGI. The V end was cut by 2 bases, the J end by 5 bases, with 13 bases between. The CDR3 coding sequence is TGTGCCAGCAGTTACGTTGGACAGTTGGATAATTCACCCCTCCACTTT. Its translation is CASSYVGQLDNSPLHF.

The DNA of the CDR3 is TGTGCCAGCAGCTTAACACCGGGACAGGGGAATCAGCCCCAGCATTTT. Encoded protein: CASSLTPGQGNQPQHF. The genes are TRBV5-4 and TRBJ1-5, with 10 bases that match TRBD1. The CDR3 is made up of 16 amino acids. V dropped 2 bases and J dropped 4; count of bases not matched to a gene: 6. Germline V lookup: CDR1 SGHNT, CDR2 YYREEE (reference sequence).

The CDR3 reads CASSLVAGGTFSYNEQFF. In DNA, the CDR3 is TGTGCCAGCAGCTTGGTGGCGGGAGGCACCTTCTCCTACAATGAGCAGTTCTTC. The V and J genes are TRBV5-5 and TRBJ2-1, with 8 bases fitting TRBD2. The germline gives CDR1 SGHKS, CDR2 YYEKEE (reference sequence). This CDR3 spans 18 amino acids. The J segment lost 0 bases and the V segment lost 0 bases, leaving 8 bases of the junction unmatched. The full variable domain, with the rest looked up from reference TRBV5-5 and TRBJ2-1, is DAGVTQSPTHLIKTRGQQVTLRCSPISGHKSVSWYQQVLGQGPQFIFQYYEKEERGRGNFPDRFSARQFPNYSSELNVNALLLGDSALYLCASSLVAGGTFSYNEQFFGPGTRLTVL.

This clone occurred a few times. V gene TRBV6-5 combines with J gene TRBJ2-7; no clear D. The CDR3 is made up of 14 amino acids. Trimming took 7 bases from V and 0 from J, leaving 13 bases between them. From germline, CDR1 is MNHEY and CDR2 SVGAGI. CDR3 residues: CASTKPAYSYEQYF. DNA of the CDR3: TGTGCCAGCACTAAACCGGCCTACTCCTACGAGCAGTACTTC.

The rearrangement uses TRBV10-1 and TRBJ2-1; D assignment may be TRBD1 or TRBD2 (5 bases each). V lost 2 bases to trimming and J lost 0 bases, with 8 bases between them. Germline V gene lookup returns CDR1 WNHNN and CDR2 SYGVQD (reference sequence). The CDR3 length is 15 residues. The CDR3 bases are TGCGCCAGCAGTGAGGCAGGGAGCTCCTACAATGAGCAGTTCTTC. Translated, it gives CASSEAGSSYNEQFF.

A few counts support this clone. The chain combines TRBV4-1 with TRBJ2-3; possible D gene TRBD1, 6 bases. The CDR3 has 14 amino acids. The germline CDR1 and CDR2 sequences are MGHRA and YSYEKL. V was cut by 0 bases and J by 12 bases, with 16 bases left in between. The DNA for the CDR3 is TGCGCCAGCAGCCAAGAGGGACACTTAAAAGGACAGTATTTT. This codes for CASSQEGHLKGQYF.

V gene TRBV2 combines with J gene TRBJ2-2; D may correspond to TRBD1 or TRBD2 (6 bases each). Germline CDR1 is SNHLY and CDR2 is FYNNEI. The length of the CDR3 is 14 residues. The ends were cut back, 11 bases at V and 5 bases at J, with 18 bases in the middle. CDR3 bases: TGTGCCTCCCGGGCAGGGGAGGAGACCGGGGAGCTGTTTTTT. This sequence encodes CASRAGEETGELFF.

This clone has just one count. The chain combines TRBV30 with TRBJ1-5, with D possibly being TRBD1 (6 bases). Trimming shortened V by 3 bases and J by 3 bases, and 9 bases separated the two germline ends. The CDR3 contains 13 residues. In germline, CDR1 is GTSNPN, CDR2 SVGIG (reference sequence). CDR3 bases: TGTGCCTGGAGCCACAGGGACAATCAGCCCCAGCATTTT. This codes for CAWSHRDNQPQHF. The entire variable domain, with the rest obtained from reference TRBV30 and TRBJ1-5, is as follows: SQTIHQWPATLVQPVGSPLSLECTVEGTSNPNLYWYRQAAGRGLQLLFYSVGIGQISSEVPQNLSASRPQDRQFILSSKKLLLSDSGFYLCAWSHRDNQPQHFGDGTRLSIL.

The chain couples TRBV12-3 or TRBV12-4 to TRBJ2-3; D remains ambiguous. The CDR3 spans 13 residues. Trimming stripped 4 bases from V and 2 bases from J, with 7 bases between. DNA of the CDR3: TGTGCCAGCAGTTGGCAGGACACAGATACGCAGTATTTT. It encodes CASSWQDTDTQYF.

This clone has only one observation. This rearrangement joins TRBV6-2 or TRBV6-3 to TRBJ2-7; TRBD2 matches at 7 bases. CDR3 length: 17 residues. The V gene's germline CDR1 is MNHEY and CDR2 SVGEGT. J lost 0 bases, V lost 1 base, and 9 bases had no gene match. For the CDR3, the DNA is TGTGCCAGCAGTTACTTTCTTTTGGGGGGGTCCTCCTACGAGCAGTACTTC. As protein: CASSYFLLGGSSYEQYF.

V gene TRBV10-2 combines with J gene TRBJ1-1; D unclear. The ends were cut back, 2 bases at V and 7 bases at J, with 11 bases in the middle. CDR3 length equals 13 residues. Germline CDR1 and CDR2: WSHSY and SAAADI. The chain's CDR3 is CASSEPRPYEAFF. CDR3 in DNA: TGCGCCAGCAGTGAGCCCAGACCGTATGAAGCTTTCTTT.

The chain carries TRBV5-1 and TRBJ2-7; D gene unclear. CDR1 and CDR2 from the germline V gene are SGHRS and YFSETQ. Trimming removed 2 bases at V and 2 bases at J, with 14 bases between. The length of the CDR3 is 15 residues. The CDR3 spells CASSFTVGIPYEQYF. In nucleotides, the CDR3 is TGCGCCAGCAGCTTTACGGTGGGGATACCCTACGAGCAGTACTTC.

In this sample, this clone turned up a few times. V gene TRBV18 combines with J gene TRBJ2-1; D is unresolved. This CDR3 has 15 amino acids. Trimming shortened V by 0 bases and J by 0 bases, and 6 bases separated the two germline ends. Germline CDR1 and CDR2: KGHSH and LQKENI. The CDR3 sequence is CASSPPSSSYNEQFF. The CDR3 coding sequence is TGTGCCAGCTCACCACCGAGTAGCTCCTACAATGAGCAGTTCTTC.

This clone was observed a handful of times. This chain joins TRBV10-3 and TRBJ1-1; D may be TRBD1 (5 bases). This CDR3 is built from 15 residues. V gave up 4 bases and J gave up 2 bases, with 14 bases separating them. Germline values: CDR1 ENHRY, CDR2 SYGVKD. The CDR3 nucleotides are TGTGCCATCAGTGTTAGTATGGACATAAACACTGAAGCTTTCTTT. It specifies CAISVSMDINTEAFF.

This sequence joins TRBV5-1 and TRBJ2-7; tentatively, D is TRBD2 (8 bases). V shed 4 bases and J shed 5 bases, with 19 bases lying between them. Germline V gene sequence: CDR1 SGHRS, CDR2 YFSETQ. This CDR3 spans 15 amino acids. CDR3 in amino acids: CASSQGGGGTHEQYF. The CDR3 coding sequence is TGCGCCAGCAGCCAGGGGGGCGGGGGGACCCACGAGCAGTACTTC.

This clone has only a few counts. This sequence joins TRBV3-1 (or the pseudogene TRBV3-2) and TRBJ2-1; 11 positions match TRBD2. CDR3 length: 14 amino acids. The V segment lost 4 bases and the J segment 6 bases; nucleotides outside the gene matches: 2. CDR1 is LGHDT and CDR2 is YNNKEL in the germline V gene (reference sequence). The CDR3 is CASSPLAGVNEQFF. CDR3 in DNA: TGTGCCAGCAGCCCACTAGCGGGAGTCAATGAGCAGTTCTTC.

The chain couples TRBV27 to TRBJ1-1; 8 bases map to TRBD1. The J segment lost 6 bases and the V segment lost 7 bases, leaving 7 bases of the junction unmatched. Germline V gene lookup returns CDR1 MNHEY and CDR2 SMNVEV (reference sequence). The CDR3 extends over 13 amino acids. CDR3 in DNA: TGTGCCAGCAATCCAGGGGGCACGGCTGAAGCTTTCTTT. Translation: CASNPGGTAEAFF.

The V and J genes are TRBV5-1 and TRBJ1-1; unclear D gene. V was trimmed by 0 bases and J by 1 base, leaving 4 bases between them. The CDR3 is made up of 13 amino acids. In germline, CDR1 is SGHRS, CDR2 YFSETQ. CDR3 bases: TGCGCCAGCAGCTTGGAACAGAACACTGAAGCTTTCTTT. It codes for CASSLEQNTEAFF.

The chain uses TRBV5-1 and TRBJ2-1; TRBD2 matches at 8 bases. The CDR3 consists of 17 residues. Germline loops: CDR1 SGHRS, CDR2 YFSETQ. V was clipped by 1 base and J by 2 bases; unmatched bases: 8. This chain's CDR3 is CASSLRSGRDTYNEQFF. CDR3 bases: TGCGCCAGCAGCTTGAGGTCCGGGAGGGACACCTACAATGAGCAGTTCTTC.

This clone was seen only a few times. The rearrangement joins TRBV4-2 to TRBJ2-3; no firm D call. Germline CDR1 reads LGHNA; CDR2 reads YNFKEQ. Trimming shortened V by 6 bases and J by 2 bases, and 3 bases separated the two germline ends. The CDR3 has 11 amino acids. The CDR3 nucleotides are TGTGCCAGCAGAAACACAGATACGCAGTATTTT. Translation gives CASRNTDTQYF.

The genes are TRBV7-9 and TRBJ1-5; no clear D gene. The V and J ends lost 5 bases and 0 bases respectively, with 5 bases between them. CDR1 and CDR2 from the germline V gene are SEHNR and FQNEAQ (reference sequence). This CDR3 has 13 amino acids. The CDR3, as DNA: TGTGCCAGCAGCCCCGATAGCAATCAGCCCCAGCATTTT. This gives the protein CASSPDSNQPQHF.

This clone was counted between two and nine times. The rearrangement uses TRBV14 and TRBJ2-3, with a possible D match to TRBD1 (5 bases). The CDR3 sequence is 17 residues long. The germline V gene has CDR1 SGHDN and CDR2 FVKESK. V was cut by 5 bases and J by 0 bases, with 18 bases left in between. The CDR3 sequence is CASSSFWGGTSTDTQYF. The CDR3 bases are TGTGCCAGCAGCTCCTTTTGGGGCGGAACTAGCACAGATACGCAGTATTTT.

This clone was observed a few times. This sequence joins TRBV7-2 and TRBJ1-5; 8 bases are a match to TRBD1. Germline V gene sequence: CDR1 SGHTA, CDR2 FQGNSA. Unmatched junction bases numbered 2, after V lost 3 bases and J lost 1 base. The CDR3 sequence is 15 residues long. CDR3 loop: CASSFTGGSNQPQHF. DNA of the CDR3: TGTGCCAGCAGCTTCACAGGGGGGAGCAATCAGCCCCAGCATTTT.

The sample holds a few counts of this clone. V is TRBV19 and J is TRBJ1-1; no definite D call. Deletions cut 2 bases from V and 1 base from J, with 5 bases between. The CDR3 has 13 residues. The germline gives CDR1 LNHDA, CDR2 SQIVND (reference sequence). CDR3 residues: CASSIFPNTEAFF. As DNA, the CDR3 is TGTGCCAGTAGTATATTTCCGAACACTGAAGCTTTCTTT. Full variable domain (outside the CDR3, taken from reference TRBV19 and TRBJ1-1): DGGITQSPKYLFRKEGQNVTLSCEQNLNHDAMYWYRQDPGQGLRLIYYSQIVNDFQKGDIAEGYSVSREKKESFPLTVTSAQKNPTAFYLCASSIFPNTEAFFGQGTRLTVV.

The chain employs TRBV11-2 and TRBJ2-3, with 11 bases lining up with TRBD2. This CDR3 is built from 14 residues. V lost 3 bases and J lost 5; bases outside the gene matches: 1. From germline, CDR1 is SGHAT and CDR2 FQNNGV. The CDR3 protein is CASSFGTSGDTQYF. The CDR3 region has the DNA TGTGCCAGCAGCTTCGGGACTAGCGGAGATACGCAGTATTTT.